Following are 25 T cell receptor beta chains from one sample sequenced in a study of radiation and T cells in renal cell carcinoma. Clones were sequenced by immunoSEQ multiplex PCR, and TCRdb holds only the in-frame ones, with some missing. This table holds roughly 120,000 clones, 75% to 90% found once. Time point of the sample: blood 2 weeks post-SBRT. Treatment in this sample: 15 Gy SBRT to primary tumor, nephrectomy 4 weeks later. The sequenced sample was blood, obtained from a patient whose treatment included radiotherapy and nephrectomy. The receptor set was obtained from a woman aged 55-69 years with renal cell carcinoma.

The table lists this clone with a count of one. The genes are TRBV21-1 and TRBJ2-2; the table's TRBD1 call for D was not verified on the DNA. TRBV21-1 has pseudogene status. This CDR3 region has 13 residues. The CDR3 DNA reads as TGTGCCAGCAGCAAAGAAGGGGCCGGGGAGCTGTTTTTT. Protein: CASSKEGAGELFF.

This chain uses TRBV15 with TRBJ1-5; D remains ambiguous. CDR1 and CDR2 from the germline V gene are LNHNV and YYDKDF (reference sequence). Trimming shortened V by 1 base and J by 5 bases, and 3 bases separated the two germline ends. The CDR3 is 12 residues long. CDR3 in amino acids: CATSRGYQPQHF. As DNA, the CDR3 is TGTGCCACCAGCAGAGGTTATCAGCCCCAGCATTTT.

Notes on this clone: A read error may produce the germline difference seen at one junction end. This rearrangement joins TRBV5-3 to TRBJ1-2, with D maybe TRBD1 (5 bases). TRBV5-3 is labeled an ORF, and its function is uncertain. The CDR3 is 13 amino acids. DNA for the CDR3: TGTGCCAGCAGCCATTCCGGGGACTTGGCGGGAAACTTC. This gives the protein CASSHSGDLAGNF.

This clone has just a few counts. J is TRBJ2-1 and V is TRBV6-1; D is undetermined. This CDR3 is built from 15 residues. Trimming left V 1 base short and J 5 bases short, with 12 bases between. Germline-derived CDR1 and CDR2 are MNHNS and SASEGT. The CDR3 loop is CASSEESFGHNEQFF. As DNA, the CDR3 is TGTGCCAGCAGTGAAGAGAGTTTTGGGCACAATGAGCAGTTCTTC.

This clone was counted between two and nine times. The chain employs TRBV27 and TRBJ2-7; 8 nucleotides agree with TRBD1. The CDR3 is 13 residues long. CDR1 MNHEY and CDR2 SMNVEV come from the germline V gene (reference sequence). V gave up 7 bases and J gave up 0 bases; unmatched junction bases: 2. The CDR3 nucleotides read TGTGCCAGCATGACAGGGGCCTCCTACGAGCAGTACTTC. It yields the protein CASMTGASYEQYF.

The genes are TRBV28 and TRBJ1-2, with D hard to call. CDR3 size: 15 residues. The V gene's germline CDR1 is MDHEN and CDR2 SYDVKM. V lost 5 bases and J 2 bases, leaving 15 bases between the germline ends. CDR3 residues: CASSLLTIFNYGYTF. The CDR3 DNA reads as TGTGCCAGCAGTCTCCTGACGATTTTCAACTATGGCTACACCTTC.

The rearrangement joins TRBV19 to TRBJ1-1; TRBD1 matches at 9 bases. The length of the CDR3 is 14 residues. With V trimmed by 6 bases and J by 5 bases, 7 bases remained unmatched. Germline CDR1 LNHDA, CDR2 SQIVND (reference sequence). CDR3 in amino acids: CASRPDRGGTEAFF. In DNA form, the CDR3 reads TGTGCCAGTAGACCGGACAGGGGAGGAACTGAAGCTTTCTTT.

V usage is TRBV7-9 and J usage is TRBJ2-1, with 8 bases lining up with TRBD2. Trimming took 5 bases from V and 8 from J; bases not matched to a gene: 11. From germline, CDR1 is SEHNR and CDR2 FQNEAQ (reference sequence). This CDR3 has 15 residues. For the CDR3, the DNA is TGTGCCAGCAGCCAGTCGGGGGGGACTAAGCATGAGCAGTTCTTC. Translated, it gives CASSQSGGTKHEQFF.

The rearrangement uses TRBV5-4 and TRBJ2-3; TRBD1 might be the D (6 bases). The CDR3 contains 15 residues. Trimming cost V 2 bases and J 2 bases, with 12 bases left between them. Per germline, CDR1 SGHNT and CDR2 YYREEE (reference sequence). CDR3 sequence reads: CASSLEWTATDTQYF. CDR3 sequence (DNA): TGTGCCAGCAGCTTAGAGTGGACAGCCACAGATACGCAGTATTTT. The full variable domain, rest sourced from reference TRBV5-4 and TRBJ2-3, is ETGVTQSPTHLIKTRGQQVTLRCSSQSGHNTVSWYQQALGQGPQFIFQYYREEENGRGNFPPRFSGLQFPNYSSELNVNALELDDSALYLCASSLEWTATDTQYFGPGTRLTVL.

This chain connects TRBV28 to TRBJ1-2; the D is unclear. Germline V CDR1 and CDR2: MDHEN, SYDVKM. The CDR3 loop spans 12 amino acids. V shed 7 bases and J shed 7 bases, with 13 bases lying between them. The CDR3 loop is CASKRYVGGYTF. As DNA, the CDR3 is TGTGCCAGCAAAAGATACGTTGGTGGCTACACCTTC.

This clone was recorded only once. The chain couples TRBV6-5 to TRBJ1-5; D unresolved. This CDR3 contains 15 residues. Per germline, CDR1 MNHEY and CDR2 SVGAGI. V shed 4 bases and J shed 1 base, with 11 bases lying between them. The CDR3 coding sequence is TGTGCCAGCAGTTTTAAGGTTAGGAGCAATCAGCCCCAGCATTTT. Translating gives CASSFKVRSNQPQHF.

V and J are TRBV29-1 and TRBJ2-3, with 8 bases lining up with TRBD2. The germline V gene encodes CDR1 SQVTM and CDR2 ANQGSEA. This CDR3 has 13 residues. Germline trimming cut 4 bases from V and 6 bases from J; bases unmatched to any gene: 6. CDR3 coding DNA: TGCAGCGTTGGCCGGGAGGGCTGGGATACGCAGTATTTT. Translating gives CSVGREGWDTQYF.

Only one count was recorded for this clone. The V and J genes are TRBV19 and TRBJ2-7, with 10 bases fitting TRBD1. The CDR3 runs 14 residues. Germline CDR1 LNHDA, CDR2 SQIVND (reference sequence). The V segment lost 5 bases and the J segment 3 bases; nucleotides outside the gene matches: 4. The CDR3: CASSPRDRGYEQYF. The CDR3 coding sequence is TGTGCCAGTAGTCCGCGGGACAGGGGCTACGAGCAGTACTTC.

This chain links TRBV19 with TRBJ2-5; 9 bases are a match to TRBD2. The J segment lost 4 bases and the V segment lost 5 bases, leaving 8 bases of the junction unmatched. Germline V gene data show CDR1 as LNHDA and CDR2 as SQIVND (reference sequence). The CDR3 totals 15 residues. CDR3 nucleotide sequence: TGTGCCAGTAGTCCCAGCGGGGGGCCCTCAGAGACCCAGTACTTC. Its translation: CASSPSGGPSETQYF.

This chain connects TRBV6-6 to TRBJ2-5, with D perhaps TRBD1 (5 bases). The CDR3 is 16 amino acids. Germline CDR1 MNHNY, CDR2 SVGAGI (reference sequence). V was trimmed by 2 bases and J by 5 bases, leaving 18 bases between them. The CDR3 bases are TGTGCCAGCAGTTACGCTTCGACAGTCGCTGGGGAGACCCAGTACTTC. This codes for CASSYASTVAGETQYF.

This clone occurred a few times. This CDR3 is CASSHRTVTFSGNTIYF. CDR3 nucleotides: TGCGCCAGCAGTCATCGGACAGTTACCTTTTCTGGAAACACCATATATTTT. This sequence joins TRBV10-1 and TRBJ1-3, with D possibly being TRBD1 (6 bases). This CDR3 spans 17 amino acids. Germline CDR1 WNHNN, CDR2 SYGVQD (reference sequence). Trimming cost V 5 bases and J 1 base, with 18 bases left between them.

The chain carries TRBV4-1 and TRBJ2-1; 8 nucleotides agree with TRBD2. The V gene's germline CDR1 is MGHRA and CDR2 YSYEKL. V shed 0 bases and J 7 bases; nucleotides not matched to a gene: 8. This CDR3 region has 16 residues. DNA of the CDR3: TGCGCCAGCAGCCAAGAGGGAAGCGGGAGTTATAATGAGCAGTTCTTC. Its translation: CASSQEGSGSYNEQFF.

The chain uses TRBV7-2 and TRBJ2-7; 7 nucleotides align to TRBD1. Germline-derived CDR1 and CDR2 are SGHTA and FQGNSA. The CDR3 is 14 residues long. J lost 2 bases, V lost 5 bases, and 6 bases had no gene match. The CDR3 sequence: CASSRRDSAYEQYF. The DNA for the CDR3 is TGTGCCAGCAGCCGCCGGGACAGCGCCTACGAGCAGTACTTC.

The CDR3 DNA is TGCGCCAGCAGCCAAGGTCCAGGGGGACGTGAGCAGTTCTTC. This gives the protein CASSQGPGGREQFF. V is TRBV4-3 and J is TRBJ2-1; 7 bases are shared with TRBD1. CDR1 and CDR2 (germline): LGHNA, YSLEER. The CDR3 is 14 residues long. With V trimmed by 1 base and J by 9 bases, 6 bases remained unmatched.

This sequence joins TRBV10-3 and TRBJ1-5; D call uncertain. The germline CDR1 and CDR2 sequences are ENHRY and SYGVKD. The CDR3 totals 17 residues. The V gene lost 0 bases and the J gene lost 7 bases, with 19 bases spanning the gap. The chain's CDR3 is CAISESTPARAGQPQHF. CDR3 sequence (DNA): TGTGCCATCAGTGAGTCGACCCCAGCACGAGCGGGGCAGCCCCAGCATTTT.

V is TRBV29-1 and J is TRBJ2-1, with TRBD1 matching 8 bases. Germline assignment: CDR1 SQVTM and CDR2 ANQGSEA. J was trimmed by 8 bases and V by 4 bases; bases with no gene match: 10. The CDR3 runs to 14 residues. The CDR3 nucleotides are TGCAGCGTTGCCCGGACAGGGTATGACGATGAGCAGTTCTTC. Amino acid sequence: CSVARTGYDDEQFF.

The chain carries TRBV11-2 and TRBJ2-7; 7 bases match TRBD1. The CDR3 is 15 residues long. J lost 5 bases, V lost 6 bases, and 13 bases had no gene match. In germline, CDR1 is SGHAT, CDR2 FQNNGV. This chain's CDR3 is CASRPLQGQRNEQYF. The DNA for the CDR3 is TGTGCCAGCAGGCCCTTGCAGGGACAGCGGAACGAGCAGTACTTC.

The CDR3 region has the DNA TGTGCCAGCTGGACTTTTTTCCTCGGAAATGAGCAGTTCTTC. Translating gives CASWTFFLGNEQFF. The chain carries TRBV27 and TRBJ2-1; maybe TRBD2 (5 bases). The germline V and J ends were trimmed by 8 bases and 7 bases, with 18 bases remaining between them. The CDR3 runs 14 residues. CDR1 and CDR2 (germline): MNHEY, SMNVEV (reference sequence).

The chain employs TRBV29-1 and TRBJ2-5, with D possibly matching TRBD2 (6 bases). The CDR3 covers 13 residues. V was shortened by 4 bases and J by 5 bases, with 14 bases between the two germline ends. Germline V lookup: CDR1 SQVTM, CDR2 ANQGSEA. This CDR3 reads CSVAGSPGETQYF. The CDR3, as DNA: TGCAGCGTTGCCGGGAGCCCCGGGGAGACCCAGTACTTC.

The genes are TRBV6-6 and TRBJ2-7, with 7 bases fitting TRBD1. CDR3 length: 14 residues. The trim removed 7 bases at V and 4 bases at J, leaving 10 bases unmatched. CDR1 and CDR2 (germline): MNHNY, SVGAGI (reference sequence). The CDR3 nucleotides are TGTGCCAGCACCGCAGACAGGGAGCCTTACGAGCAGTACTTC. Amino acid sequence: CASTADREPYEQYF.